This is a list of T cell receptor beta chains from one sample in a study of cytomegalovirus exposure and HLA in healthy donors. Generated by immunoSEQ multiplex PCR, the TCRdb table keeps only in-frame clones and is missing some. Of about 230,000 clones in the sample, 78% were seen once. The specimen was PBMCs. These receptors were obtained from a boy between 10 and 17 years old in good health and CMV-seronegative. CDR3s include the opening cysteine and the closing phenylalanine or tryptophan.

cdr3_length	v_call	j_call	cdr3_aa
14	TRBV13	TRBJ1-1	CASSKGQGWTEAFF
17	TRBV30	TRBJ2-3	CAWSVLLNRYLTDTQYF
15	TRBV4-1	TRBJ2-7	CASSHPTGAQYEQYF
16	TRBV9	TRBJ2-3	CASSVDLPGGTDTQYF
14	TRBV4-1	TRBJ1-4	CASRPRTGNEKLFF
15	TRBV6-5	TRBJ1-5	CASSYSPGFGQPQHF
15	TRBV5-1	TRBJ1-2	CASSWGTGANYGYTF
15	TRBV7-7	TRBJ1-1	CASSYAHGWRTEAFF
19	TRBV4-1	TRBJ2-3	CASSQERMGLAGGTDTQYF
15	TRBV4-2	TRBJ2-2	CASSQGGPAGRELFF
13	TRBV19	TRBJ1-2	CASSLSMSRGYTF
16	TRBV7-8	TRBJ1-2	CASSLLLEQRGSGYTF
15	TRBV6-6	TRBJ1-4	CASTLTGGSGEKLFF
15	TRBV25-1	TRBJ2-5	CASSQPGQGGETQYF
16	TRBV4-1	TRBJ2-2	CASTTLLAGGLGELFF
16	TRBV27	TRBJ1-2	CASSENRGRVWDGYTF
14	TRBV29-1	TRBJ2-7	CSVGPGQGIGEQYF
14	TRBV30	TRBJ2-2	CALSPSGSMAELFF
16	TRBV6-9	TRBJ1-1	CASSYSSNIRGSSAFF
13	TRBV13	TRBJ2-7	CASSLATSYEQYF
17	TRBV30	TRBJ2-3	CAWSVMASGAVEDTQYF
14	TRBV2	TRBJ1-4	CASRADSTNEKLFF
14	TRBV18	TRBJ2-3	CASSLGQGTDTQYF
16	TRBV5-4	TRBJ2-3	CASSPGLAGGSDTQYF
15	TRBV2	TRBJ1-5	CASRDSPYSNQPQHF
13	TRBV19	TRBJ2-7	CASSIDSGYEQYF
15	TRBV7-9	TRBJ1-2	CASSDGQGLAYGYTF
15	TRBV4-1	TRBJ1-4	CASSHVQGAGEKLFF
12	TRBV5-4	TRBJ1-3	CASSFRGNTIYF
15	TRBV7-2	TRBJ2-7	CASSLAGGGFYEQYF
13	TRBV2	TRBJ2-5	CASSSTREQTQYF
14	TRBV6-1	TRBJ2-7	CASRPWDTPYEQYF
14	TRBV19	TRBJ1-4	CASSVTGRREKLFF
15	TRBV9	TRBJ2-5	CASSVTGGVGETQYF
15	TRBV29-1	TRBJ2-3	CSVILAGGGTDTQYF
15	TRBV7-3	TRBJ2-2	CASSPRQGASGELFF
18	TRBV7-9	TRBJ2-7	CASSSGLAGGSPSYEQYF
14	TRBV6-5	TRBJ2-7	CASSVQGIGYEQYF
16	TRBV10-3	TRBJ2-7	CAIRGQLAGGSYEQYF
16	TRBV4-2	TRBJ2-7	CASSPEGTGGSYEQYF
14	TRBV27	TRBJ1-5	CASSLIGVNQPQHF
16	TRBV7-2	TRBJ2-7	CASSLVSAGGVYEQYF
13	TRBV30	TRBJ1-5	CAWSVPDTQPQHF
16	TRBV11-1	TRBJ1-1	CASIEQGGRMNTEAFF
15	TRBV7-9	TRBJ2-6	CASSLAGSGANVLTF
17	TRBV4-1	TRBJ2-7	CASSQEDGAGFGYEQYF
15	TRBV5-1	TRBJ2-7	CASSPGVSYSYEQYF
14	TRBV5-6	TRBJ2-7	CASSWGTGVSEQYF
15	TRBV7-9	TRBJ2-3	CASSLAFIETGTQYF
13	TRBV6-1	TRBJ2-7	CASTGDRVYEQYF